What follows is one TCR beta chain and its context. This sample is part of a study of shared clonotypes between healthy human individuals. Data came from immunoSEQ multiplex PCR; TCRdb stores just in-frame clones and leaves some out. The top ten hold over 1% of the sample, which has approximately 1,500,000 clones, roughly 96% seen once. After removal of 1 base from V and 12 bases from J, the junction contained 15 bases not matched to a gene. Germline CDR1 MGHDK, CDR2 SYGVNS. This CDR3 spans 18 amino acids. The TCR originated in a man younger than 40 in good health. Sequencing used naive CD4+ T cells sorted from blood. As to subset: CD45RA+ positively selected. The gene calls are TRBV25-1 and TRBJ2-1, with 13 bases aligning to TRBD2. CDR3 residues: CASSEWDTGTSGILRQFF. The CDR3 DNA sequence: TGTGCCAGCAGTGAATGGGACACCGGGACTAGCGGGATCCTTCGGCAGTTCTTC.